One sample yielded the 9 T cell receptor beta chains listed below, sequenced in a study of T-cell memory formation after mild COVID-19. One entry per CDR3 protein, called by TCRdb with MiXCR from the 5' RACE reads. The data contain around 370,000 distinct CDR3 sequences, 20% to 25% of them singletons. Material for sequencing was PBMCs or a T cell subset sorted from them (not recorded which). Receptors were obtained from an adult woman who had mild COVID-19 (a few samples of this study predate the infection). Cell type and time point are not known.

Only one count was recorded for this clonotype. The chain has TRBV12-3 or TRBV12-4 and TRBJ1-5, with D tentatively TRBD1 (5 bases). This CDR3 comprises 14 residues. Trimming removed 6 bases at V and 4 bases at J, with 13 bases between. CDR3 residues: CASSRRGMNQPQHF. The CDR3 coding sequence is TGTGCCAGCAGCCGCCGGGGGATGAATCAGCCCCAGCATTTT.

This clonotype appeared a single time. The chain employs TRBV30 and TRBJ1-2, with 7 positions matching TRBD1. This CDR3 region has 12 residues. The J segment lost 4 bases and the V segment lost 3 bases, leaving 2 bases of the junction unmatched. Per germline, CDR1 GTSNPN and CDR2 SVGIG (reference sequence). The chain's CDR3 is CAWRGQSYGYTF. Here the CDR3 DNA reads TGTGCCTGGAGGGGACAGTCCTATGGCTACACCTTC.

In DNA form, the CDR3 reads TGCAGCGTTGTTCGGGACGCCAAAAACATTCAGTACTTC. Translated: CSVVRDAKNIQYF. The chain couples TRBV29-1 to TRBJ2-4; D is possibly TRBD1 or TRBD2 (5 bases each). This CDR3 spans 13 amino acids. Per germline, CDR1 SQVTM and CDR2 ANQGSEA. Trimming stripped 4 bases from V and 1 base from J, with 8 bases between.

Worth noting for this clonotype: The germline gene is not matched at one end of the junction; a read error may be the cause. This chain joins TRBV7-7 and TRBJ2-1; D possibly corresponds to TRBD2 (6 bases). Germline values: CDR1 SSHAT, CDR2 FNYEAQ (reference sequence). The CDR3 runs 14 residues. The CDR3 sequence: CASSPHGSTNEQFF. The CDR3 DNA sequence: TGTGCTAGCAGCCCTCACGGGAGTACAAATGAGCAGTTCTTC.

This chain joins TRBV30 and TRBJ2-7; D unresolved. V shed 1 base and J shed 3 bases, with 22 bases lying between them. The CDR3 extends over 17 amino acids. The germline CDR1 and CDR2 sequences are GTSNPN and SVGIG (reference sequence). The CDR3 here is CAWSGLGGPSTGYEQYF. The CDR3 DNA reads TGTGCCTGGAGTGGGCTTGGCGGTCCCTCGACGGGCTACGAGCAGTACTTC.

This clonotype was picked up a small number of times. The chain recombines TRBV27 with TRBJ1-1; TRBD1 agrees at 9 bases. V shed 5 bases and J 5 bases; nucleotides not matched to a gene: 6. Germline assignment: CDR1 MNHEY and CDR2 SMNVEV (reference sequence). The CDR3 totals 14 residues. In nucleotides, the CDR3 is TGTGCCAGCAGTAGACAGGGGGTAGGGACTGAAGCTTTCTTT. Its protein product is CASSRQGVGTEAFF.

This chain links TRBV6-5 with TRBJ1-1; TRBD1 aligns across 8 bases. V lost 6 bases and J lost 5; bases outside the gene matches: 5. CDR3 length: 13 amino acids. The germline V gene has CDR1 MNHEY and CDR2 SVGAGI. CDR3 amino acids: CASRPRGRTEAFF. CDR3 bases: TGTGCCAGCAGACCCAGGGGGCGAACTGAAGCTTTCTTT.

The chain links TRBV12-3 or TRBV12-4 to TRBJ2-1; 12 positions match TRBD2. This CDR3 contains 15 residues. With V trimmed by 6 bases and J by 6 bases, 6 bases remained unmatched. The CDR3 here is CASRHSSGGANEQFF. CDR3 nucleotides: TGTGCCAGCAGACATTCTAGCGGGGGGGCCAATGAGCAGTTCTTC.

V is TRBV4-1 and J is TRBJ2-7, with D possibly TRBD1 on 7 matching bases. This CDR3 has 15 residues. The V gene's germline CDR1 is MGHRA and CDR2 YSYEKL. The ends were cut back, 4 bases at V and 7 bases at J, with 20 bases in the middle. The CDR3 DNA reads TGCGCCAGCAGCCTCTGGCAGGGGGGCCCGGTTGAGCAGTACTTC. Translation: CASSLWQGGPVEQYF.